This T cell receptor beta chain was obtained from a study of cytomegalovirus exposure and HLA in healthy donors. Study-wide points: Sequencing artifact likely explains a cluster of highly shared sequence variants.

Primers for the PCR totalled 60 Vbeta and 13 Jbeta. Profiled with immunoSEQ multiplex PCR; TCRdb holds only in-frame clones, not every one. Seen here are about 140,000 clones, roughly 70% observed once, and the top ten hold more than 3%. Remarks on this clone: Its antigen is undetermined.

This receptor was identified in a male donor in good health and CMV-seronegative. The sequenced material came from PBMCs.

For the CDR3, the DNA is TGTGCCTGGAGTCATGGCGGGAGGAGTCGCGGTACGCAGTATTTT. Protein: CAWSHGGRSRGTQYF. The chain has TRBV30 and TRBJ2-3; 8 positions agree with TRBD2. The V gene's germline CDR1 is GTSNPN and CDR2 SVGIG (reference sequence). This CDR3 region has 15 residues. V trimming: 2 bases; J trimming: 8 bases; junction bases outside the gene matches: 12.